Shown below are 5 T cell receptor beta chains from a single sample sequenced in a study of blood T cell repertoires in COVID-19. TCRdb's copy holds only in-frame clones and misses some; the assay was immunoSEQ multiplex PCR. The data show roughly 300,000 clones, approximately 83% seen once. The specimen was PBMCs or T cells enriched from blood (not recorded which). The receptors derive from a woman in her thirties or forties with acute COVID-19.

The chain employs TRBV4-3 and TRBJ2-3; the match to TRBD2 covers 9 bases. CDR1 is LGHNA, CDR2 YSLEER, per germline. The CDR3 is 17 residues long. V shed 0 bases and J 2 bases; nucleotides not matched to a gene: 6. This chain's CDR3 is CASSQEKAGGTTDTQYF. CDR3 in DNA: TGCGCCAGCAGCCAAGAGAAGGCGGGAGGGACCACAGATACGCAGTATTTT.

The V and J genes are TRBV29-1 and TRBJ2-1; 8 bases align to TRBD1. The CDR3 runs 13 residues. Germline CDR1 is SQVTM and CDR2 is ANQGSEA. J was trimmed by 4 bases and V by 4 bases; bases with no gene match: 3. The CDR3 is CSVVQGGYNEQFF. Here the CDR3 DNA reads TGCAGCGTTGTACAGGGGGGATACAATGAGCAGTTCTTC.

The V call is TRBV3-1 (or the pseudogene TRBV3-2), the J call TRBJ1-1; tentative D call: TRBD1 (5 bases). CDR1 is LGHDT and CDR2 is YNNKEL in the germline V gene (reference sequence). The V gene lost 3 bases and the J gene lost 1 base, with 21 bases spanning the gap. The CDR3 has 18 amino acids. This CDR3 is CASSHKMVQGAENTEAFF. CDR3 in DNA: TGTGCCAGCAGCCACAAGATGGTCCAGGGCGCGGAGAACACTGAAGCTTTCTTT.

This sequence joins TRBV2 and TRBJ1-6; 8 bases line up with TRBD1. The V and J ends lost 5 bases and 6 bases, in that order; junction bases with no gene match: 6. Germline CDR1 and CDR2: SNHLY and FYNNEI. There are 15 residues in the CDR3. The CDR3 sequence: CASSPDRGVNSPLHF. The DNA of the CDR3 is TGTGCCAGCAGTCCCGACAGGGGCGTTAATTCACCCCTCCACTTT.

The chain employs TRBV3-1 (or the pseudogene TRBV3-2) and TRBJ2-7, with D hard to call. This CDR3 is built from 14 residues. The germline V and J ends were trimmed by 1 base and 0 bases, with 7 bases remaining between them. Germline V gene sequence: CDR1 LGHDT, CDR2 YNNKEL (reference sequence). In DNA, the CDR3 is TGTGCCAGCAGCCAAGTCGTCAGCTCCTACGAGCAGTACTTC. Translation: CASSQVVSSYEQYF.